The rows below give T cell receptor beta chains drawn from one sample of a study of technical replicates of blood from several donors. Clones were sequenced by immunoSEQ multiplex PCR, and TCRdb holds only the in-frame ones, with some missing. The table includes more than 65,000 clones, 96% detected once. Sequencing was done on a sample of T cells isolated from PBMCs. The receptors originated from a human donor in good health. Each CDR3 is given with its conserved first and last residue. Each record gives: V gene, D gene, CDR3 length, J gene, clone size, CDR3 DNA, CDR3 protein. The D gene is left open where the match is weak. A clone size is listed for some rows: how often the clone was seen (once, few, many), or a class if it is expanded.

v_gene: TRBV5-1; d_gene: NA; len: 15; j_gene: TRBJ1-1; abundance: NA; CDR3nt: TGCGCCAGCAGCTTGGCGCAGGGGCGGAACACTGAAGCTTTCTTT; CDR3aa: CASSLAQGRNTEAFF
v_gene: TRBV27; d_gene: TRBD2; len: 18; j_gene: TRBJ2-3; abundance: NA; CDR3nt: TGTGCCAGCAGTTTATCCCCGGGACTAGCGGGAGAAACAGATACGCAGTATTTT; CDR3aa: CASSLSPGLAGETDTQYF
v_gene: TRBV9; d_gene: NA; len: 18; j_gene: TRBJ2-1; abundance: NA; CDR3nt: TGTGCCAGCAGCGTAGCGTCAAGGGCGGGAACAGTATACAATGAGCAGTTCTTC; CDR3aa: CASSVASRAGTVYNEQFF
v_gene: TRBV5-1; d_gene: NA; len: 15; j_gene: TRBJ2-3; abundance: NA; CDR3nt: TGCGCCAGCAGCTTGGAGGGCAGGGTCACAGATACGCAGTATTTT; CDR3aa: CASSLEGRVTDTQYF
v_gene: TRBV12-5; d_gene: NA; len: 11; j_gene: TRBJ2-7; abundance: NA; CDR3nt: TGTGCCTCTCGACTAGACCACGAGCAGTACTTC; CDR3aa: CASRLDHEQYF
v_gene: TRBV7-3; d_gene: TRBD2; len: 17; j_gene: TRBJ2-5; abundance: NA; CDR3nt: TGTGCCAGCAGCCTAAGGGGTAGCGGGAGCATGCGAGAGACCCAGTACTTC; CDR3aa: CASSLRGSGSMRETQYF
v_gene: TRBV7-6; d_gene: TRBD1; len: 18; j_gene: TRBJ2-6; abundance: NA; CDR3nt: TGTGCCAGCAGCGATTGGGACAGGGGAAACTCTGGGGCCAACGTCCTGACTTTC; CDR3aa: CASSDWDRGNSGANVLTF
v_gene: TRBV4-2; d_gene: TRBD2; len: 18; j_gene: TRBJ2-6; abundance: NA; CDR3nt: TGTGCCAGCAGCCAAGAAGTCGGGGGGACCCCTGGGGCCAACGTCCTGACTTTC; CDR3aa: CASSQEVGGTPGANVLTF
v_gene: TRBV12-5; d_gene: TRBD2; len: 20; j_gene: TRBJ2-1; abundance: NA; CDR3nt: TGTGCTAGTGGTTGGGGGGGTGGGATAAGCGGGAGCGTATCCTACAATGAGCAGTTCTTC; CDR3aa: CASGWGGGISGSVSYNEQFF
v_gene: TRBV7-3; d_gene: TRBD2; len: 16; j_gene: TRBJ2-3; abundance: NA; CDR3nt: TGTGCCAGCAGCCACCGACTAGCGGGAAGCACAGATACGCAGTATTTT; CDR3aa: CASSHRLAGSTDTQYF
v_gene: TRBV4-1; d_gene: NA; len: 16; j_gene: TRBJ1-1; abundance: NA; CDR3nt: TGCGCCAGCAGCCCGCGTGGGTTTTCAGGGAACACTGAAGCTTTCTTT; CDR3aa: CASSPRGFSGNTEAFF
v_gene: TRBV4-3; d_gene: TRBD1; len: 15; j_gene: TRBJ2-3; abundance: NA; CDR3nt: TGCGCCAGCAGCCGAGGGACAGGTAGTTCAGATACGCAGTATTTT; CDR3aa: CASSRGTGSSDTQYF
v_gene: TRBV7-8; d_gene: NA; len: 16; j_gene: TRBJ2-4; abundance: NA; CDR3nt: TGTGCCAGCAGCTTAATTCGGGGGATAGCCAAAAACATTCAGTACTTC; CDR3aa: CASSLIRGIAKNIQYF
v_gene: TRBV7-8; d_gene: NA; len: 12; j_gene: TRBJ2-5; abundance: NA; CDR3nt: TGTGCCAGCAGCTTAGGACTAGAGACCCAGTACTTC; CDR3aa: CASSLGLETQYF
v_gene: TRBV27; d_gene: TRBD2; len: 16; j_gene: TRBJ2-1; abundance: NA; CDR3nt: TGTGCCAGCAGCTACCGGACTAGCGGGGCCACAAATGAGCAGTTCTTC; CDR3aa: CASSYRTSGATNEQFF
v_gene: TRBV5-1; d_gene: TRBD1; len: 11; j_gene: TRBJ1-2; abundance: NA; CDR3nt: TGCGCCAGCAGTACAGGGGATGGCTACACCTTC; CDR3aa: CASSTGDGYTF
v_gene: TRBV28; d_gene: TRBD1; len: 14; j_gene: TRBJ2-7; abundance: NA; CDR3nt: TGTGCCAGCAAGGTGGGGACAGGGGGCTACGAGCAGTACTTC; CDR3aa: CASKVGTGGYEQYF
v_gene: TRBV5-1; d_gene: NA; len: 14; j_gene: TRBJ1-1; abundance: NA; CDR3nt: TGCGCCAGCACCATGTCGGGAGGGGTGACTGAAGCTTTCTTT; CDR3aa: CASTMSGGVTEAFF
v_gene: TRBV5-1; d_gene: NA; len: 12; j_gene: TRBJ2-3; abundance: NA; CDR3nt: TGCGCCAGCAGCCCCCATGCAGATACGCAGTATTTT; CDR3aa: CASSPHADTQYF
v_gene: TRBV6-5; d_gene: NA; len: 16; j_gene: TRBJ2-1; abundance: NA; CDR3nt: TGTGCCAGCAGTTACTCTCTGGCGGGATACTACAATGAGCAGTTCTTC; CDR3aa: CASSYSLAGYYNEQFF
v_gene: TRBV13; d_gene: TRBD2; len: 15; j_gene: TRBJ2-1; abundance: NA; CDR3nt: TGTGCCAGCAGCTCCCGACTAGCGGGAGGGCTTGAGCAGTTCTTC; CDR3aa: CASSSRLAGGLEQFF
v_gene: TRBV7-2; d_gene: TRBD2; len: 13; j_gene: TRBJ2-3; abundance: once; CDR3nt: TGTGCCAGCAGTCATAGCGGGAGCGGTACGCAGTATTTT; CDR3aa: CASSHSGSGTQYF
v_gene: TRBV4-1; d_gene: TRBD1; len: 14; j_gene: TRBJ2-7; abundance: NA; CDR3nt: TGCGCCAGCAGCCAGGGGACAGGCCCCACCGAGCAGTACTTC; CDR3aa: CASSQGTGPTEQYF
v_gene: TRBV5-6; d_gene: TRBD1; len: 16; j_gene: TRBJ1-1; abundance: once; CDR3nt: TGTGCCAGCAGCTTAGCCGGGACAGGGCTGAACACTGAAGCTTTCTTT; CDR3aa: CASSLAGTGLNTEAFF
v_gene: TRBV27; d_gene: NA; len: 15; j_gene: TRBJ2-6; abundance: NA; CDR3nt: TGTGCCAGCAGTTTAGGGAGCTCTGGGGCCAACGTCCTGACTTTC; CDR3aa: CASSLGSSGANVLTF
v_gene: TRBV9; d_gene: NA; len: 15; j_gene: TRBJ1-5; abundance: NA; CDR3nt: TGTGCCAGCAGCGTTGGAGCGGCAAGCAATCAGCCCCAGCATTTT; CDR3aa: CASSVGAASNQPQHF
v_gene: TRBV7-2; d_gene: NA; len: 16; j_gene: TRBJ2-1; abundance: NA; CDR3nt: TGTGCCAGCAGCTTATATGTGTCTGCGCGAGACAATGAGCAGTTCTTC; CDR3aa: CASSLYVSARDNEQFF
v_gene: TRBV15; d_gene: NA; len: 13; j_gene: TRBJ1-1; abundance: NA; CDR3nt: TGTGCCACCAGCCGATCGGGGGTCACTGAAGCTTTCTTT; CDR3aa: CATSRSGVTEAFF
v_gene: TRBV9; d_gene: TRBD1; len: 13; j_gene: TRBJ2-7; abundance: NA; CDR3nt: TGTGCCAAACGGGACAGGGAAGAGTCCGAGCAGTACTTC; CDR3aa: CAKRDREESEQYF
v_gene: TRBV4-3; d_gene: NA; len: 14; j_gene: TRBJ2-4; abundance: NA; CDR3nt: TGCGCCAGCAGCCCTACAGCAGCCAAAAACATTCAGTACTTC; CDR3aa: CASSPTAAKNIQYF
v_gene: TRBV27; d_gene: TRBD1; len: 16; j_gene: TRBJ2-7; abundance: NA; CDR3nt: TGTGCCAGCAGTTTTACGGGACAGTTTCCAACTAGGGAGCAGTACTTC; CDR3aa: CASSFTGQFPTREQYF
v_gene: TRBV25-1; d_gene: NA; len: 15; j_gene: TRBJ1-4; abundance: NA; CDR3nt: TGTGCCAGCAGTGAAGAAAGGACTTATTCTGAAAAACTGTTTTTT; CDR3aa: CASSEERTYSEKLFF
v_gene: TRBV4-1; d_gene: NA; len: 13; j_gene: TRBJ2-7; abundance: once; CDR3nt: TGCGCCAGCAGACTCACCCTAGCCTACGAGCAGTACTTC; CDR3aa: CASRLTLAYEQYF
v_gene: TRBV14; d_gene: NA; len: 14; j_gene: TRBJ2-5; abundance: NA; CDR3nt: TGTGCCAGCAGCCAACCTACCACCTCAGAGACCCAGTACTTC; CDR3aa: CASSQPTTSETQYF
v_gene: TRBV28; d_gene: TRBD1; len: 16; j_gene: TRBJ1-1; abundance: NA; CDR3nt: TGTGCCAGCAGTTTATTGGGACAGGGTGTAAGCGCTGAAGCTTTCTTT; CDR3aa: CASSLLGQGVSAEAFF
v_gene: TRBV7-3; d_gene: NA; len: 16; j_gene: TRBJ2-2; abundance: NA; CDR3nt: TGTGCCAGCAGCTTAATTGGCGGGACTCTCACCGGGGAGCTGTTTTTT; CDR3aa: CASSLIGGTLTGELFF
v_gene: TRBV2; d_gene: NA; len: 15; j_gene: TRBJ1-5; abundance: NA; CDR3nt: TGTGCCAGCAGTGAAGAGACAATAAGCAATCAGCCCCAGCATTTT; CDR3aa: CASSEETISNQPQHF
v_gene: TRBV19; d_gene: NA; len: 13; j_gene: TRBJ2-7; abundance: NA; CDR3nt: TGTGCCAGTAGTATGTCACAGGCCTACGAGCAGTACTTC; CDR3aa: CASSMSQAYEQYF
v_gene: TRBV7-2; d_gene: TRBD1; len: 17; j_gene: TRBJ2-6; abundance: NA; CDR3nt: TGTGCCAGCAGCTCAGGACAGGGATCGTTGGGGGCCAACGTCCTGACTTTC; CDR3aa: CASSSGQGSLGANVLTF
v_gene: TRBV2; d_gene: TRBD1; len: 14; j_gene: TRBJ1-1; abundance: NA; CDR3nt: TGTGCCAGCAGTCCCCAAGGGACAGGTGGTGAAGCTTTCTTT; CDR3aa: CASSPQGTGGEAFF
v_gene: TRBV2; d_gene: TRBD1; len: 15; j_gene: TRBJ1-5; abundance: NA; CDR3nt: TGTGCCAGCAGTAGACAGGGGGTTGCGGCCCAGCCCCAGCATTTT; CDR3aa: CASSRQGVAAQPQHF
v_gene: TRBV11-3; d_gene: NA; len: 15; j_gene: TRBJ2-5; abundance: NA; CDR3nt: TGTGCCAGCAGCTTAGGACAGTTGCACCAAGAGACCCAGTACTTC; CDR3aa: CASSLGQLHQETQYF
v_gene: TRBV27; d_gene: TRBD1; len: 15; j_gene: TRBJ1-4; abundance: NA; CDR3nt: TGTGCCAGCAGTTTAGGATACAGGGGAGACGAAAAACTGTTTTTT; CDR3aa: CASSLGYRGDEKLFF
v_gene: TRBV27; d_gene: NA; len: 15; j_gene: TRBJ2-7; abundance: NA; CDR3nt: TGTGCCAGCAGTTTACATCCGGACACCTCCTACGAGCAGTACTTC; CDR3aa: CASSLHPDTSYEQYF
v_gene: TRBV28; d_gene: NA; len: 16; j_gene: TRBJ2-5; abundance: NA; CDR3nt: TGTGCCAGCAGTTTGGCTGAAGCGACTATAGAAGAGACCCAGTACTTC; CDR3aa: CASSLAEATIEETQYF
v_gene: TRBV9; d_gene: NA; len: 18; j_gene: TRBJ2-1; abundance: NA; CDR3nt: TGTGCCAGCAGCGTAAGAGACTCCAGTTCGCGGTCCTACAATGAGCAGTTCTTC; CDR3aa: CASSVRDSSSRSYNEQFF
v_gene: TRBV4-2; d_gene: NA; len: 18; j_gene: TRBJ1-1; abundance: NA; CDR3nt: TGTGCCAGCAGCGGACATCCCGTGTGGGGGCTTGAGAACACTGAAGCTTTCTTT; CDR3aa: CASSGHPVWGLENTEAFF
v_gene: TRBV27; d_gene: NA; len: 13; j_gene: TRBJ1-1; abundance: NA; CDR3nt: TGTGCCAGCCTCCAGATTTCGAACACTGAAGCTTTCTTT; CDR3aa: CASLQISNTEAFF
v_gene: TRBV15; d_gene: TRBD2; len: 17; j_gene: TRBJ2-5; abundance: NA; CDR3nt: TGTGCCACCAGCAGAGTGGGGGGACGGGAGGGCCGGGAGACCCAGTACTTC; CDR3aa: CATSRVGGREGRETQYF
v_gene: TRBV7-2; d_gene: NA; len: 13; j_gene: TRBJ1-2; abundance: many; CDR3nt: TGTGCCAGCAGCTTACAGGGATCGGATGGCTACACCTTC; CDR3aa: CASSLQGSDGYTF
v_gene: TRBV4-1; d_gene: TRBD2; len: 19; j_gene: TRBJ2-3; abundance: NA; CDR3nt: TGCGCCAGCAGCCCTCCGACTAGCGGGAGGGCCACCAGTTTAGATACGCAGTATTTT; CDR3aa: CASSPPTSGRATSLDTQYF
v_gene: TRBV11-3; d_gene: NA; len: 13; j_gene: TRBJ2-7; abundance: NA; CDR3nt: TGTGCCAGCAGCTTCGGGGGGCTCTACGAGCAGTACTTC; CDR3aa: CASSFGGLYEQYF
v_gene: TRBV6-1; d_gene: NA; len: 15; j_gene: TRBJ2-3; abundance: NA; CDR3nt: TGTGCCAGCAGTATTCGGGTCTTCACGCCACATACGCAGTATTTT; CDR3aa: CASSIRVFTPHTQYF
v_gene: TRBV7-2; d_gene: NA; len: 11; j_gene: TRBJ2-1; abundance: NA; CDR3nt: TGTGCCAGCAGCTTAGCGACTACCCAGTTCTTC; CDR3aa: CASSLATTQFF
v_gene: TRBV19; d_gene: NA; len: 12; j_gene: TRBJ1-1; abundance: NA; CDR3nt: TGTGCCAGTAGGACAGACAGTGGAGTTGCTTTCTTT; CDR3aa: CASRTDSGVAFF